This T cell receptor beta chain appears in the sequencing data of a study of T cell clonotyping in hematopoietic cell transplantation. Study-level background: Pretransplant recipient samples were taken after cytoreduction.

Sequencing used immunoSEQ multiplex PCR; TCRdb keeps in-frame clones, though not all of them. The table has roughly 20,000 clones, roughly 86% seen once. The germline V gene has CDR1 SGHDT and CDR2 YYEEEE. CDR3 length equals 13 residues. With 2 bases removed from V and 0 bases from J, the gap between germline ends came to 6 bases. With respect to this clone: The same CDR3 is also encoded by other DNA sequences in this sample.

Time point specified: recipient sample about 28 days before transplant, after cytoreduction. The origin of this receptor is a man aged 45-65 years with acute myeloid leukemia. Some clones in this sample may be carry-over from other donors' samples. The V call is TRBV5-6, the J call TRBJ2-7, with D hard to call. Here the sequenced sample was peripheral blood mononuclear cells, taken before stem cell transplant. The CDR3 coding sequence is TGTGCCAGCAGCTTCGGCACCTCCTACGAGCAGTACTTC. As protein: CASSFGTSYEQYF.